A selection of T cell receptor beta chains follows, all from one sample in a study of primary melanoma T cells and metastatic recurrence. Sequenced by immunoSEQ multiplex PCR; TCRdb stores in-frame clones only, minus some. The table has around 2,300 clones, roughly 71% seen once. Sequenced material: melanoma tumor tissue. The origin of the receptors is a human donor with melanoma. CDR3s include the opening cysteine and the closing phenylalanine or tryptophan. A D gene is named only where the DNA matches it firmly. Clone size is not always given. Where it is, it says once, few, many or a class for expanded clones.

>-|-|TRBJ2-5|TRBV19
CASSEVAWYQETQYF
TGTGCCAGTAGTGAGGTAGCCTGGTACCAAGAGACCCAGTACTTC
>-|-|TRBJ2-2|TRBV6-8
CASSTRTSNTGELFF
TGTGCCAGCAGCACCCGAACATCGAACACCGGGGAGCTGTTTTTT
>-|-|TRBJ1-5|TRBV11-3
CASSLEGRVNQPQHF
TGTGCCAGCAGCTTAGAAGGGAGGGTGAATCAGCCCCAGCATTTT
>TRBD2|once|TRBJ2-5|TRBV29-1
CSVGLAGVETQYF
TGCAGCGTTGGGCTAGCGGGAGTGGAGACCCAGTACTTC
>TRBD1|-|TRBJ1-1|TRBV11-3
CASSLGGTGYTEAFF
TGTGCCAGCAGCTTGGGGGGGACAGGGTACACTGAAGCTTTCTTT
>-|-|TRBJ2-7|TRBV11-3
CASRRPEASYEQYF
TGTGCCAGCAGACGTCCGGAGGCCTCCTACGAGCAGTACTTC
>-|-|TRBJ2-3|TRBV18
CASSPQTTDTQYF
TGTGCCAGCTCACCACAGACCACAGATACGCAGTATTTT
>-|-|TRBJ1-2|TRBV28
CASSLGQHNYGYTF
TGTGCCAGCAGCCTTGGACAGCATAACTATGGCTACACCTTC
>TRBD1|few|TRBJ2-6|TRBV28
CASNSEQGGFGANVLTF
TGTGCCAGCAACTCGGAACAGGGGGGTTTTGGGGCCAACGTCCTGACTTTC
>TRBD1|once|TRBJ2-2|TRBV19
CASSIAGTGGAGELFF
TGTGCCAGTAGTATAGCTGGGACAGGAGGGGCCGGGGAGCTGTTTTTT
>-|few|TRBJ1-2|TRBV6-8
CAISNRGATNYGYTF
TGTGCCATCAGTAACCGGGGGGCAACTAACTATGGCTACACCTTC
>-|-|TRBJ1-2|TRBV28
CASRKGPHGYTF
TGTGCTAGCAGAAAGGGCCCCCATGGCTACACCTTC
>TRBD2|-|TRBJ2-7|TRBV11-3
CASSTSGIVAYEQYF
TGTGCCAGCAGCACGAGCGGGATAGTCGCCTACGAGCAGTACTTC
>-|-|TRBJ1-4|TRBV11-3
CASSFGGVYEKLFF
TGTGCCAGCAGCTTCGGGGGAGTCTATGAAAAACTGTTTTTT
>-|-|TRBJ2-6|TRBV6-8
CASSYLSRGSGANVLTF
TGTGCTAGCAGTTACCTTTCCAGGGGCTCTGGGGCCAACGTCCTGACTTTC
>TRBD2|medium-sized|TRBJ2-5|TRBV11-3
CARSLLAGGPKVFETQYF
TGTGCCAGAAGCTTACTAGCGGGAGGGCCTAAAGTTTTCGAGACCCAGTACTTC
>-|-|TRBJ1-1|TRBV28
CASSLWGVSDTEAFF
TGTGCCAGCAGTTTATGGGGGGTTTCGGACACTGAAGCTTTCTTT
>TRBD1|-|TRBJ1-1|TRBV19
CASSRTGSNTEAFF
TGTGCCAGTAGTAGGACAGGATCGAACACTGAAGCTTTCTTT
>-|once|TRBJ2-7|TRBV7-2
CASSESKAGEQYF
TGTGCCAGCAGTGAGTCGAAGGCAGGCGAGCAGTACTTC
>-|-|TRBJ2-6|TRBV27
CASTPSRANVLTF
TGTGCCAGCACGCCCTCTAGGGCCAACGTCCTGACTTTC
>TRBD2|-|TRBJ2-2|TRBV19
CASQAGVGDTGELFF
TGTGCCAGTCAGGCGGGAGTGGGGGACACCGGGGAGCTGTTTTTT
>-|-|TRBJ1-1|TRBV5-1
CASSWGRGNTEAFF
TGCGCCAGCAGCTGGGGACGGGGTAACACTGAAGCTTTCTTT
>-|medium-sized|TRBJ1-4|TRBV28
CASSPYPGVGNEKLFF
TGTGCCAGCAGTCCATACCCAGGGGTCGGTAATGAAAAACTGTTTTTT
>TRBD1|-|TRBJ1-3|TRBV6-8
CASSYSGGGQGGNTIYF
TGTGCCAGCAGTTACTCGGGCGGTGGACAGGGTGGAAACACCATATATTTT
>TRBD1|-|TRBJ1-1|TRBV18
CASSRDRNTEAFF
TGTGCCAGCTCCCGGGACAGGAACACTGAAGCTTTCTTT
>-|-|TRBJ2-3|TRBV28
CASSLDFGGITDTQYF
TGTGCCAGCAGTTTGGATTTTGGGGGAATCACAGATACGCAGTATTTT
>TRBD2|-|TRBJ2-5|TRBV6-8
CASSTTSGGQETQYF
TGTGCCAGCAGTACGACTAGCGGGGGTCAAGAGACCCAGTACTTC
>TRBD2|-|TRBJ2-3|TRBV6-8
CASSSGLAKPPDTQYF
TGTGCCAGCAGTTCTGGACTAGCGAAGCCGCCAGATACGCAGTATTTT
>-|few|TRBJ2-5|TRBV19
CASSIQQGKETQYF
TGTGCCAGTAGTATCCAGCAGGGGAAAGAGACCCAGTACTTC
>-|-|TRBJ1-5|TRBV28
CASSLQVGRYQPQHF
TGTGCCAGCAGTTTACAGGTGGGGAGGTATCAGCCCCAGCATTTT
>-|-|TRBJ1-2|TRBV6-8
CASSLDGNYGYTF
TGTGCCAGCAGCCTGGACGGAAACTATGGCTACACCTTC
>TRBD1|once|TRBJ2-4|TRBV6-8
CASRQGALGIQYF
TGTGCCTCGAGACAGGGGGCCCTCGGCATTCAGTACTTC
>-|-|TRBJ1-1|TRBV11-3
CASSFGVGGTEAFF
TGTGCCAGCAGCTTTGGGGTTGGGGGCACTGAAGCTTTCTTT
>-|few|TRBJ2-1|TRBV11-3
CASRPGTSGSSYNEQFF
TGTGCCAGCAGACCAGGGACGTCCGGGAGCTCCTACAATGAGCAGTTCTTC
>-|-|TRBJ2-1|TRBV11-3
CASRGQTAAHEQFF
TGTGCCAGCAGGGGGCAGACGGCCGCTCATGAGCAGTTCTTC
>TRBD1|few|TRBJ2-7|TRBV11-3
CASSLKGATYEQYF
TGTGCCAGCAGCTTAAAGGGGGCCACCTACGAGCAGTACTTC
>-|-|TRBJ1-4|TRBV6-8
CASMATNEKLFF
TGTGCCAGCATGGCAACTAATGAAAAACTGTTTTTT
>TRBD1|-|TRBJ2-6|TRBV19
CASSIGTGASSGANVLTF
TGTGCCAGTAGTATAGGAACAGGGGCCTCCTCTGGGGCCAACGTCCTGACTTTC
>-|-|TRBJ1-6|TRBV7-1
CASSSSLRLGEEKESSYNSPLHF
TGTGCCAGCAGCTCTTCCTTGAGGCTAGGGGAGGAAAAGGAAAGCTCCTATAATTCACCCCTCCACTTT
>-|-|TRBJ2-4|TRBV29-1
CSARDGAKNIQYF
TGCAGCGCCCGGGACGGAGCCAAAAACATTCAGTACTTC
>-|-|TRBJ2-5|TRBV19
CASSIALGKETQYF
TGTGCCAGTAGTATCGCACTAGGAAAAGAGACCCAGTACTTC
>-|-|TRBJ2-3|TRBV30
CAWSGPPGLATQYF
TGTGCCTGGAGCGGCCCCCCCGGTTTGGCTACGCAGTATTTT
>-|few|TRBJ1-1|TRBV11-3
CASSSAGARISSEAFF
TGTGCCAGCAGCTCGGCGGGGGCGCGAATAAGTTCTGAAGCTTTCTTT
>-|-|TRBJ2-3|TRBV7-2
CASSWQGGNTQYF
TGTGCCAGCAGCTGGCAGGGGGGGAATACGCAGTATTTT
>-|-|TRBJ1-2|TRBV6-8
CASSYSTAFYGYTF
TGTGCCAGCAGTTACTCGACAGCCTTCTATGGCTACACCTTC